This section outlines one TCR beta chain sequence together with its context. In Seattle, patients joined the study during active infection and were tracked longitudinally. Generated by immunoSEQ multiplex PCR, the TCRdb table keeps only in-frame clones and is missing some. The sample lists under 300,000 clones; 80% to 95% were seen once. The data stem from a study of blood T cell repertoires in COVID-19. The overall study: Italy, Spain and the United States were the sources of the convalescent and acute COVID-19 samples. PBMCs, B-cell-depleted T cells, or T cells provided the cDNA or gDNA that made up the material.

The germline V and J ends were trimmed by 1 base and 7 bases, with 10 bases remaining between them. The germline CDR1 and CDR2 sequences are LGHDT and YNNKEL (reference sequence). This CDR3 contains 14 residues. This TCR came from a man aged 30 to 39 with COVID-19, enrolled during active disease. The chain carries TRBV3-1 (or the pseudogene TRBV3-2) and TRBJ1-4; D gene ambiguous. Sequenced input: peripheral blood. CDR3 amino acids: CASSQGYEGEKLFF. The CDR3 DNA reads TGTGCCAGCAGCCAAGGATATGAGGGTGAAAAACTGTTTTTT.